This T cell receptor beta chain was observed in a study of identical twins. Study-wide points: Beta clonotypes that were abundant in cord blood contained fewer insertions, a pattern absent from memory repertoires. Excess sharing between twins was weaker in beta out-of-frame sequences. Models underestimated TCR alpha sharing (out-of-frame) in monozygotic twins.

Trimming took off 3 bases at V and 8 bases at J, with 13 bases between the two ends. This CDR3 comprises 13 residues. This clonotype was recorded many times. Its antigen is unknown. TCRdb reprocessed the 5' RACE reads with MiXCR, giving one entry per CDR3 protein. The data show hundreds of thousands of distinct CDR3 sequences, about 8% seen once. These data were also reused for a study on yellow fever vaccine responses in identical twins.

The chain combines TRBV12-3 or TRBV12-4 with TRBJ1-2; D is uncertain. The TCR was taken from a woman in her late teens or twenties in good health. What was sequenced was memory (CD45RO+) T cells sorted from blood. DNA of the CDR3: TGTGCCAGCAGTTTTGAACCGCCATTGGGCTACACCTTC. Translation gives CASSFEPPLGYTF.